These 19 T cell receptor beta chains share one sample of origin, sequenced in a study of cytomegalovirus exposure and HLA in healthy donors. The PCR made use of 60 Vbeta and 13 Jbeta primers. Assay used: immunoSEQ multiplex PCR; TCRdb lists only in-frame clones, some missing. The repertoire holds over 100,000 clones, 64% seen once, with under 2.5% in the top ten. The sequenced material came from PBMCs. The receptors here all came from a woman aged 40 to 50 in good health and CMV-seronegative.

V is TRBV11-3 and J is TRBJ2-3; 7 positions agree with TRBD2. The germline CDR1 and CDR2 sequences are SGHNT and YENEEA. Trimming took 2 bases from V and 2 from J; bases not matched to a gene: 1. CDR3 length: 14 amino acids. The CDR3 nucleotides are TGTGCCAGCAGCTTACGGGGGGTCACAGATACGCAGTATTTT. Its translation: CASSLRGVTDTQYF. Drawing the rest from reference TRBV11-3 and TRBJ2-3, the complete variable domain is EAGVVQSPRYKIIEKKQPVAFWCNPISGHNTLYWYLQNLGQGPELLIRYENEEAVDDSQLPKDRFSAERLKGVDSTLKIQPAELGDSAVYLCASSLRGVTDTQYFGPGTRLTVL.

This chain connects TRBV19 to TRBJ1-5, with TRBD1 matching over 8 bases. V lost 6 bases and J lost 0; bases outside the gene matches: 10. Germline CDR1 LNHDA, CDR2 SQIVND (reference sequence). There are 17 residues in the CDR3. DNA for the CDR3: TGTGCCAGTAGAGATACCGGGACAGGATATAGCAATCAGCCCCAGCATTTT. Translated: CASRDTGTGYSNQPQHF.

This chain joins TRBV11-2 and TRBJ1-2, with TRBD1 identical over 10 bases. This CDR3 spans 14 amino acids. Losses at the gene ends were 1 base for V and 7 bases for J; bases not matched to a gene: 3. Germline V gene lookup returns CDR1 SGHAT and CDR2 FQNNGV. CDR3 loop: CASSLATGGGGYTF. The CDR3 DNA is TGTGCCAGCAGCTTAGCGACAGGGGGCGGTGGCTACACCTTC. Drawing the rest from reference TRBV11-2 and TRBJ1-2, the complete variable domain is EAGVAQSPRYKIIEKRQSVAFWCNPISGHATLYWYQQILGQGPKLLIQFQNNGVVDDSQLPKDRFSAERLKGVDSTLKIQPAKLEDSAVYLCASSLATGGGGYTFGSGTRLTVV.

The chain uses TRBV7-9 and TRBJ2-5, with 14 bases that match TRBD2. This CDR3 region has 15 residues. V shed 5 bases, J shed 4 bases, and the junction held 3 bases outside the gene matches. Germline V lookup: CDR1 SEHNR, CDR2 FQNEAQ (reference sequence). The CDR3 protein is CASSLGTSGGETQYF. CDR3 DNA sequence: TGTGCCAGCAGCCTCGGGACTAGCGGGGGAGAGACCCAGTACTTC.

This rearrangement joins TRBV10-3 to TRBJ2-1; TRBD2 matches 11 bases. Germline loops: CDR1 ENHRY, CDR2 SYGVKD. V was pared by 4 bases and J by 6 bases, with 5 bases of the junction left unmatched. The CDR3 is 15 amino acids. For the CDR3, the DNA is TGTGCCATCAGTGGGCTGACTAGCGGGGTCAATGAGCAGTTCTTC. Translating gives CAISGLTSGVNEQFF.

This sequence joins TRBV29-1 and TRBJ2-5, with 10 positions matching TRBD1. Germline V gene data show CDR1 as SQVTM and CDR2 as ANQGSEA. The trim removed 6 bases at V and 9 bases at J, leaving 7 bases unmatched. This CDR3 comprises 12 residues. The CDR3 protein is CSVTGTGDPQYF. The CDR3 nucleotides are TGCAGCGTAACCGGGACAGGGGACCCCCAGTACTTC.

This clone was observed once. The V gene is TRBV10-3, the J gene TRBJ2-5, with D uncertain. Trimming cost V 4 bases and J 5 bases, with 11 bases left between them. The V gene's germline CDR1 is ENHRY and CDR2 SYGVKD. The CDR3 totals 13 residues. CDR3 residues: CAISVGSSETQYF. The CDR3 DNA sequence: TGTGCCATCAGTGTTGGTAGCTCGGAGACCCAGTACTTC.

The chain couples TRBV5-6 to TRBJ2-1, with a weak D call TRBD2 (6 bases). This CDR3 has 12 residues. The V gene lost 0 bases and the J gene lost 10 bases, with 8 bases spanning the gap. The germline gives CDR1 SGHDT, CDR2 YYEEEE. The CDR3: CASSLGGLEQFF. The CDR3 DNA reads TGTGCCAGCAGCTTGGGGGGACTGGAGCAGTTCTTC.

The sample holds a few counts of this clone. CDR3 in DNA: TGTGCCAGCAGCCGTGGACAGCTAAACACTGAAGCTTTCTTT. Translating it yields CASSRGQLNTEAFF. J is TRBJ1-1 and V is TRBV6-6; perhaps TRBD1 as D (6 bases). Deletions cut 6 bases from V and 2 bases from J, with 13 bases between. CDR1 is MNHNY and CDR2 is SVGAGI in the germline V gene (reference sequence). The CDR3 runs to 14 residues.

V is TRBV6-5 and J is TRBJ2-3, with a possible D match to TRBD2 (5 bases). The ends were cut back, 1 base at V and 7 bases at J, with 15 bases in the middle. The CDR3 is 15 amino acids. Germline-derived CDR1 and CDR2 are MNHEY and SVGAGI. The CDR3: CASSYFYRDRNTQYF. The CDR3 DNA reads as TGTGCCAGCAGTTACTTCTACCGGGATCGAAATACGCAGTATTTT.

The genes are TRBV7-2 and TRBJ1-5, with a possible D match to TRBD1 (5 bases). CDR1 and CDR2 from the germline V gene are SGHTA and FQGNSA. The CDR3 loop spans 15 amino acids. V was clipped by 1 base and J by 1 base, with 8 bases between them. The CDR3 loop is CASSLGGVSNQPQHF. The CDR3 DNA follows: TGTGCCAGCAGCTTAGGGGGGGTAAGCAATCAGCCCCAGCATTTT. Full variable domain (remainder filled in from reference TRBV7-2 and TRBJ1-5): GAGVSQSPSNKVTEKGKDVELRCDPISGHTALYWYRQSLGQGLEFLIYFQGNSAPDKSGLPSDRFSAERTGGSVSTLTIQRTQQEDSAVYLCASSLGGVSNQPQHFGDGTRLSIL.

The chain combines TRBV5-1 with TRBJ2-1, with TRBD2 matching over 7 bases. Germline V gene sequence: CDR1 SGHRS, CDR2 YFSETQ. Unmatched junction bases numbered 5, after V lost 5 bases and J lost 9 bases. This CDR3 comprises 12 residues. The CDR3 DNA is TGCGCCAGCAGTTACGTAGCGGGTGAGCAGTTCTTC. This gives the protein CASSYVAGEQFF.

The chain's CDR3 is CASSPDLRGPYGYTF. CDR3 nucleotides: TGTGCCAGCTCACCGGACCTCAGGGGCCCCTATGGCTACACCTTC. The V and J genes are TRBV18 and TRBJ1-2; possibly TRBD1 for D (6 bases). Trimming removed 3 bases from V and 4 bases from J, with 15 bases in between. This CDR3 has 15 residues. Germline V gene sequence: CDR1 KGHSH, CDR2 LQKENI.

The rearrangement joins TRBV7-9 to TRBJ2-7; 7 bases are shared with TRBD1. This CDR3 is 14 amino acids long. V was pared by 2 bases and J by 6 bases, with 7 bases of the junction left unmatched. Germline loops: CDR1 SEHNR, CDR2 FQNEAQ (reference sequence). The CDR3 region is CASSLRARGTEQYF. Written as DNA, the CDR3 is TGTGCCAGCAGCTTAAGGGCCAGGGGGACCGAGCAGTACTTC.

This sequence joins TRBV2 and TRBJ2-6; 8 bases fit TRBD1. CDR1 and CDR2 from the germline V gene are SNHLY and FYNNEI. The CDR3 length is 17 residues. V lost 4 bases to trimming and J lost 0 bases; unmatched junction nucleotides: 5. The CDR3 here is CASSGGTGHSGANVLTF. Here the CDR3 DNA reads TGTGCCAGCAGTGGCGGGACAGGACACTCTGGGGCCAACGTCCTGACTTTC.

This CDR3 is CASSQDSAETQYF. In DNA form, the CDR3 reads TGTGCCAGCAGCCAAGATTCTGCGGAGACCCAGTACTTC. V is TRBV4-2 and J is TRBJ2-5; D gene uncertain. Per germline, CDR1 LGHNA and CDR2 YNFKEQ. V gave up 0 bases and J gave up 5 bases, with 7 bases separating them. CDR3 length equals 13 residues.

The sample holds a few counts of this clone. The chain links TRBV6-5 to TRBJ2-7; TRBD1 matches 7 bases. The CDR3 extends over 13 amino acids. With V trimmed by 7 bases and J by 2 bases, 5 bases remained unmatched. Looked up from germline, CDR1 is MNHEY and CDR2 is SVGAGI. As DNA, the CDR3 is TGTGCCAGCAAAAGGGGGCAAGCCTACGAGCAGTACTTC. This codes for CASKRGQAYEQYF.

This chain uses TRBV11-2 with TRBJ1-1; TRBD1 might be the D (5 bases). Germline assignment: CDR1 SGHAT and CDR2 FQNNGV. This CDR3 contains 15 residues. The V and J ends lost 4 bases and 1 base respectively, with 13 bases between them. The CDR3 here is CASSSGYQGNTEAFF. In DNA, the CDR3 is TGTGCCAGCAGCTCCGGCTATCAGGGGAACACTGAAGCTTTCTTT. The full variable domain, rest sourced from reference TRBV11-2 and TRBJ1-1, is EAGVAQSPRYKIIEKRQSVAFWCNPISGHATLYWYQQILGQGPKLLIQFQNNGVVDDSQLPKDRFSAERLKGVDSTLKIQPAKLEDSAVYLCASSSGYQGNTEAFFGQGTRLTVV.

This chain uses TRBV2 with TRBJ1-2; the match to TRBD1 covers 7 bases. The CDR3 sequence is 14 residues long. Germline V gene sequence: CDR1 SNHLY, CDR2 FYNNEI. V shed 0 bases and J 7 bases; nucleotides not matched to a gene: 5. The DNA for the CDR3 is TGTGCCAGCAGTGAAGCAACGACAGGGACTGGCTACACCTTC. It codes for CASSEATTGTGYTF. Full variable domain (outside the CDR3, taken from reference TRBV2 and TRBJ1-2): EPEVTQTPSHQVTQMGQEVILRCVPISNHLYFYWYRQILGQKVEFLVSFYNNEISEKSEIFDDQFSVERPDGSNFTLKIRSTKLEDSAMYFCASSEATTGTGYTFGSGTRLTVV.